What follows are 30 T cell receptor beta chains derived from one specimen sequenced in a study of cytomegalovirus exposure and HLA in healthy donors. PCR used 60 Vbeta primers and 13 Jbeta primers. Clones were sequenced by immunoSEQ multiplex PCR, and TCRdb holds only the in-frame ones, with some missing. This sample has about 140,000 clones, with 80% found just once. Sequencing was carried out using PBMCs. The receptors were gathered from a man under 40 in good health and CMV-seronegative.

This sequence joins TRBV6-5 and TRBJ1-2, with 8 bases identical to TRBD1. V lost 5 bases, J lost 4 bases, and 6 bases stayed unmatched. This CDR3 has 14 amino acids. The V gene's germline CDR1 is MNHEY and CDR2 SVGAGI. The CDR3 DNA is TGTGCCAGCAGTCGCGGACAGGGCGTCTATGGCTACACCTTC. Translation gives CASSRGQGVYGYTF.

The chain combines TRBV20-1 with TRBJ2-7; D uncertain. V was trimmed by 6 bases and J by 2 bases, leaving 8 bases between them. This CDR3 comprises 11 residues. Germline CDR1 and CDR2: DFQATT and SNEGSKA (reference sequence). As DNA, the CDR3 is TGCAGTGCCCCTAGGACCTACGAGCAGTACTTC. This sequence encodes CSAPRTYEQYF.

In nucleotides, the CDR3 is TGTGCCAGCAGCCCGGGATTCAGGGGGCCGAACACCGGGGAGCTGTTTTTT. Its protein is CASSPGFRGPNTGELFF. This sequence joins TRBV5-4 and TRBJ2-2; 8 bases fit TRBD1. The V segment lost 4 bases and the J segment 0 bases; nucleotides outside the gene matches: 8. Germline V gene data show CDR1 as SGHNT and CDR2 as YYREEE (reference sequence). The CDR3 covers 17 residues.

The rearrangement links TRBV6-1 to TRBJ2-7, with 9 positions matching TRBD2. In germline, CDR1 is MNHNS, CDR2 SASEGT. The CDR3 extends over 15 amino acids. Trimming took 4 bases from V and 5 from J; bases not matched to a gene: 9. CDR3 in amino acids: CASSANSGRGDEQYF. Here the CDR3 DNA reads TGTGCCAGCAGTGCGAATAGCGGGAGAGGGGACGAGCAGTACTTC.

The genes are TRBV6-5 and TRBJ2-1; 10 nucleotides agree with TRBD2. The CDR3 runs to 15 residues. The V and J ends lost 7 bases and 4 bases, in that order; junction bases with no gene match: 7. In germline, CDR1 is MNHEY, CDR2 SVGAGI. The CDR3 is CASTPSGSSYNEQFF. The DNA of the CDR3 is TGTGCCAGCACTCCTAGCGGGAGTAGTTACAATGAGCAGTTCTTC.

The chain recombines TRBV11-3 with TRBJ2-6; D is possibly TRBD2 (5 bases). CDR1 SGHNT and CDR2 YENEEA come from the germline V gene. V lost 2 bases, J lost 10 bases, and 15 bases lay in between. The CDR3 is 15 residues long. DNA of the CDR3: TGTGCCAGCAGCTTAAGTCCGGCCGGGGTGAACGTCCTGACTTTC. Translated: CASSLSPAGVNVLTF.

The chain uses TRBV7-2 and TRBJ1-2, with D possibly TRBD1 on 5 matching bases. The CDR3 extends over 16 amino acids. The germline V gene has CDR1 SGHTA and CDR2 FQGNSA. V was shortened by 3 bases and J by 4 bases, with 18 bases between the two germline ends. The CDR3 region has the DNA TGTGCCAGCAGCTTCTACGCGGGGGGATGGAGCTATGGCTACACCTTC. Protein: CASSFYAGGWSYGYTF.

The CDR3 DNA sequence: TGTGCCAGCAGTGACTCGGAAGCGGGGGAGCTGTTTTTT. Its protein is CASSDSEAGELFF. The rearrangement links TRBV6-4 to TRBJ2-2; D remains ambiguous. The CDR3 length is 13 residues. Trimming pared 0 bases from V and 8 bases from J, leaving 7 bases between. Germline V gene sequence: CDR1 MRHNA, CDR2 SNTAGT.

The chain recombines TRBV14 with TRBJ1-4; 8 nucleotides align to TRBD1. V gave up 3 bases and J gave up 5 bases; unmatched junction bases: 5. The CDR3 loop spans 15 amino acids. Germline V lookup: CDR1 SGHDN, CDR2 FVKESK. The CDR3 nucleotides are TGTGCCAGCAGCCATACAGGGGGTCCGAATGAAAAACTGTTTTTT. This encodes CASSHTGGPNEKLFF.

The chain is built from TRBV9 and TRBJ2-2, with TRBD1 as a possible D gene (5 bases). With 2 bases removed from V and 5 bases from J, the gap between germline ends came to 10 bases. The CDR3 totals 14 residues. Germline V CDR1 and CDR2: SGDLS, YYNGEE. CDR3: CASSVGQPTGELFF. The CDR3 nucleotides are TGTGCCAGCAGCGTTGGACAACCAACCGGGGAGCTGTTTTTT.

The gene calls are TRBV5-5 and TRBJ2-1, with 9 bases matching TRBD1. This CDR3 contains 15 residues. The V gene end was trimmed by 3 bases and the J gene end by 7 bases; junction bases not matched to a gene: 8. Germline V lookup: CDR1 SGHKS, CDR2 YYEKEE (reference sequence). CDR3 in DNA: TGTGCCAGCAGCTCCGACAGGGGGGATGCAAATGAGCAGTTCTTC. Its translation: CASSSDRGDANEQFF.

The CDR3 region is CASSSGLGYEQYF. DNA of the CDR3: TGTGCCAGCAGCTCGGGACTAGGGTACGAGCAGTACTTC. The chain employs TRBV11-1 and TRBJ2-7; 8 bases agree with TRBD2. J lost 4 bases, V lost 4 bases, and 3 bases had no gene match. CDR3 length: 13 amino acids. From germline, CDR1 is SGHAT and CDR2 FQDESV (reference sequence).

The V gene is TRBV4-3, the J gene TRBJ1-4; D is perhaps TRBD1 (5 bases). Germline values: CDR1 LGHNA, CDR2 YSLEER. Trimming cost V 0 bases and J 5 bases, with 13 bases left between them. The CDR3 loop spans 16 amino acids. CDR3 region: CASSQDGALLNEKLFF. CDR3 DNA: TGCGCCAGCAGCCAAGATGGGGCGCTCTTGAATGAAAAACTGTTTTTT.

This sequence joins TRBV5-4 and TRBJ2-1; D possibly corresponds to TRBD2 (6 bases). CDR3 size: 14 residues. Germline CDR1 is SGHNT and CDR2 is YYREEE (reference sequence). Trimming took 0 bases from V and 4 from J, leaving 8 bases between them. In DNA form, the CDR3 reads TGTGCCAGCAGCTTGGTAGGACTATACAATGAGCAGTTCTTC. This translates into CASSLVGLYNEQFF.

The chain links TRBV15 to TRBJ1-2; 9 nucleotides align to TRBD1. V dropped 3 bases and J dropped 0; count of bases not matched to a gene: 5. Germline-derived CDR1 and CDR2 are LNHNV and YYDKDF (reference sequence). This CDR3 comprises 16 residues. CDR3: CATSRGTGLSNYGYTF. The DNA for the CDR3 is TGTGCCACCAGCAGGGGGACAGGGCTCTCTAACTATGGCTACACCTTC.

This rearrangement joins TRBV19 to TRBJ1-2; the D is unclear. V was clipped by 4 bases and J by 8 bases, with 17 bases between them. Germline-derived CDR1 and CDR2 are LNHDA and SQIVND (reference sequence). The CDR3 runs 14 residues. CDR3 region: CASSRGDPVLGYTF. DNA for the CDR3: TGTGCCAGTAGTAGGGGAGACCCCGTATTGGGCTACACCTTC. Complete variable domain (other parts from reference TRBV19 and TRBJ1-2): DGGITQSPKYLFRKEGQNVTLSCEQNLNHDAMYWYRQDPGQGLRLIYYSQIVNDFQKGDIAEGYSVSREKKESFPLTVTSAQKNPTAFYLCASSRGDPVLGYTFGSGTRLTVV.

The chain has TRBV7-2 and TRBJ2-7; D unclear. CDR1 is SGHTA, CDR2 FQGNSA, per germline. With 4 bases removed from V and 5 bases from J, the gap between germline ends came to 15 bases. CDR3 length: 14 amino acids. The CDR3 region is CASSSYSSSDEQYF. CDR3 coding DNA: TGTGCCAGCAGCTCCTATAGCAGTTCGGACGAGCAGTACTTC.

The chain has TRBV2 and TRBJ2-7; 11 positions agree with TRBD2. The CDR3 spans 16 residues. With 6 bases clipped from V and 1 base from J, the junction kept 8 bases outside the gene matches. Per germline, CDR1 SNHLY and CDR2 FYNNEI. The CDR3 nucleotides read TGTGCCAGCAGAGACGGACTAGCGGGCCCTTCCTACGAGCAGTACTTC. Protein product: CASRDGLAGPSYEQYF.

This clone was picked up a small number of times. The chain joins TRBV6-1 to TRBJ2-6; D is undetermined. V lost 3 bases to trimming and J lost 5 bases, with 14 bases between them. The CDR3 consists of 16 residues. Germline CDR1 reads MNHNS; CDR2 reads SASEGT. CDR3 protein: CASSELGQAWANVLTF. The CDR3 DNA reads TGTGCCAGCAGTGAGTTAGGCCAGGCCTGGGCCAACGTCCTGACTTTC.

The chain uses TRBV7-9 and TRBJ2-7, with D possibly TRBD1 on 6 matching bases. The germline V and J ends were trimmed by 1 base and 3 bases, with 10 bases remaining between them. Germline CDR1 reads SEHNR; CDR2 reads FQNEAQ (reference sequence). CDR3 length equals 14 residues. This chain's CDR3 is CASSLVGQNYEQYF. The CDR3 region has the DNA TGTGCCAGCAGCTTAGTAGGACAGAACTACGAGCAGTACTTC.

The chain carries TRBV9 and TRBJ2-3, with TRBD2 identical over 8 bases. J gave up 5 bases and V 0 bases, and 5 bases lay outside the gene matches. CDR1 and CDR2 from the germline V gene are SGDLS and YYNGEE. The CDR3 consists of 15 residues. CDR3 bases: TGTGCCAGCAGCGTAGTACCGACTAGCGAAGATACGCAGTATTTT. It encodes CASSVVPTSEDTQYF. The full variable domain, completed using reference TRBV9 and TRBJ2-3, is DSGVTQTPKHLITATGQRVTLRCSPRSGDLSVYWYQQSLDQGLQFLIQYYNGEERAKGNILERFSAQQFPDLHSELNLSSLELGDSALYFCASSVVPTSEDTQYFGPGTRLTVL.

The CDR3 DNA is TGTGCCAGCAGCGTAGGAGGGAGGACTGAAGCTTTCTTT. Translated, it gives CASSVGGRTEAFF. This sequence joins TRBV9 and TRBJ1-1; no clear D gene. V shed 0 bases and J shed 5 bases, with 8 bases lying between them. The CDR3 totals 13 residues. The V gene's germline CDR1 is SGDLS and CDR2 YYNGEE.

V gene TRBV7-6 combines with J gene TRBJ2-7; D uncertain. This CDR3 contains 18 residues. CDR1 and CDR2 from the germline V gene are SGHVS and FNYEAQ. V lost 5 bases to trimming and J lost 4 bases, with 27 bases between them. CDR3 sequence reads: CASSLRSSSSTLFYEQYF. The CDR3 region has the DNA TGTGCCAGCAGCCTTCGGTCGTCCTCGTCAACCTTATTTTACGAGCAGTACTTC.

The rearrangement joins TRBV7-9 to TRBJ1-5; D gene uncertain. Germline V lookup: CDR1 SEHNR, CDR2 FQNEAQ (reference sequence). This CDR3 comprises 16 residues. The ends were cut back, 0 bases at V and 3 bases at J, with 12 bases in the middle. In nucleotides, the CDR3 is TGTGCCAGCAGCTTAGCAGGAGGAGGGATCAATCAGCCCCAGCATTTT. Protein: CASSLAGGGINQPQHF.

The chain employs TRBV5-1 and TRBJ2-3, with 9 bases matching TRBD2. J was trimmed by 2 bases and V by 0 bases; bases with no gene match: 4. From germline, CDR1 is SGHRS and CDR2 YFSETQ. CDR3 length: 16 residues. CDR3 nucleotides: TGCGCCAGCAGCTTGGGTGGACTAGCGATCACAGATACGCAGTATTTT. It is translated as CASSLGGLAITDTQYF.

The V gene is TRBV5-1, the J gene TRBJ2-5; possibly TRBD2 for D (5 bases). This CDR3 has 15 amino acids. V gave up 0 bases and J gave up 5 bases, with 14 bases separating them. Germline V gives CDR1 SGHRS, CDR2 YFSETQ. In nucleotides, the CDR3 is TGCGCCAGCAGCTTGGCCCCGGGATCTGGTGAGACCCAGTACTTC. This codes for CASSLAPGSGETQYF.

J is TRBJ1-1 and V is TRBV18, with TRBD1 matching over 10 bases. V dropped 0 bases and J dropped 5; count of bases not matched to a gene: 9. There are 17 residues in the CDR3. CDR1 and CDR2 from the germline V gene are KGHSH and LQKENI. The CDR3 bases are TGTGCCAGCTCACCACCATCGGGACAGGGGCCGGGGACTGAAGCTTTCTTT. Translating it yields CASSPPSGQGPGTEAFF.

The V gene is TRBV6-1, the J gene TRBJ2-5; 10 bases are a match to TRBD1. The DNA end is more similar to TRBJ2-7, so the J call may be wrong. The germline V gene encodes CDR1 MNHNS and CDR2 SASEGT. This CDR3 spans 14 amino acids. The DNA for the CDR3 is TGTGCCAGCAGTGAACGACAGGGGGCGGCCGAGCAGTACTTC. Encoded protein: CASSERQGAAEQYF.

The V call is TRBV6-4, the J call TRBJ2-1; D possibly corresponds to TRBD2 (6 bases). Germline CDR1 MRHNA, CDR2 SNTAGT. CDR3 length: 15 residues. V was trimmed by 3 bases and J by 3 bases, leaving 12 bases between them. CDR3 sequence (DNA): TGTGCCAGCAGTGAAGGGGACTCGGGCTACAATGAGCAGTTCTTC. Amino acids: CASSEGDSGYNEQFF.

The chain combines TRBV27 with TRBJ2-7, with 9 nucleotides matching TRBD1. With V trimmed by 5 bases and J by 5 bases, 13 bases remained unmatched. CDR3 length: 16 residues. Germline CDR1 and CDR2: MNHEY and SMNVEV (reference sequence). The CDR3 protein is CASSPRGQGNSHEQYF. CDR3 nucleotide sequence: TGTGCCAGCAGTCCACGGGGACAGGGCAATTCTCACGAGCAGTACTTC.